This record looks at one T cell receptor (beta chain) sequence and its context. Assay: immunoSEQ multiplex PCR; the TCRdb copy retains only in-frame clones and omits some. The profile shows 130,000 or so clones, 70% to 90% of them singletons. These data are taken from a study of blood T cell repertoires in COVID-19. About the research overall: Sites in the United States, Italy and Spain provided acute and convalescent COVID-19 samples.

This CDR3 is 13 amino acids long. Germline-derived CDR1 and CDR2 are GTSNPN and SVGIG (reference sequence). V shed 3 bases and J shed 1 base, with 9 bases lying between them. The source is a woman aged 55-75 years with acute or convalescent COVID-19. The sample comprised peripheral blood. This chain links TRBV30 with TRBJ1-1; no clear D gene. The CDR3 protein is CAWRARENTEAFF. The CDR3, as DNA: TGTGCCTGGAGGGCGAGGGAGAACACTGAAGCTTTCTTT.